The 21 T cell receptor beta chains below were found in one sample sequenced in a study of T cell repertoires in cytomegalovirus infection. For these receptors, no antigen is known. From the reads, TCRdb called clonotypes with MiXCR, one entry per CDR3 protein. Of approximately 120,000 distinct CDR3 sequences in the sample, around 30% were seen once. Sequencing was performed on CD8+ T cells from cultured PBMCs, taken from culture after CMV antigen stimulation. The receptors stem from a human donor in good health (CMV status not recorded). Some clones in this sample may be carry-over from other donors' samples.

The rearrangement joins TRBV19 to TRBJ1-1, with 7 bases matching TRBD1. This CDR3 spans 14 amino acids. Germline V gives CDR1 LNHDA, CDR2 SQIVND (reference sequence). With V trimmed by 7 bases and J by 4 bases, 9 bases remained unmatched. CDR3 protein: CASKRGGEGTEAFF. In nucleotides, the CDR3 is TGTGCCAGTAAAAGAGGGGGCGAGGGCACTGAAGCTTTCTTT.

This chain connects TRBV29-1 to TRBJ2-7, with unresolved D. CDR1 and CDR2 (germline): SQVTM, ANQGSEA. Trimming pared 1 base from V and 2 bases from J, leaving 12 bases between. CDR3 size: 14 residues. In DNA, the CDR3 is TGCAGCGTTGAAGGAGAAGGGTACGCCTACGAGCAGTACTTC. Residues: CSVEGEGYAYEQYF.

The chain joins TRBV6-6 to TRBJ2-1; TRBD1 matches at 9 bases. The germline gives CDR1 MNHNY, CDR2 SVGAGI (reference sequence). The CDR3 is 15 residues long. Trimming cost V 9 bases and J 3 bases; bases outside gene matches: 9. The DNA for the CDR3 is TGTGCCAGTATAGAGATGACAGGGGGCTACAATGAGCAGTTCTTC. It codes for CASIEMTGGYNEQFF.

V usage is TRBV19 and J usage is TRBJ2-1; D is possibly TRBD1 (6 bases). Deletions cut 4 bases from V and 7 bases from J, with 14 bases between. The CDR3 covers 14 residues. Germline V gene data show CDR1 as LNHDA and CDR2 as SQIVND (reference sequence). CDR3 residues: CASSTDSGQNEQFF. The CDR3 DNA follows: TGTGCCAGTAGTACGGACAGTGGGCAAAATGAGCAGTTCTTC.

The J gene is TRBJ2-1, the V gene TRBV7-3, with D hard to call. V lost 3 bases to trimming and J lost 0 bases, with 9 bases between them. The CDR3 loop spans 15 amino acids. Germline assignment: CDR1 SGHTA and CDR2 FQGTGA. For the CDR3, the DNA is TGTGCCAGCAGCTTGAAGGAGAGCTCCTACAATGAGCAGTTCTTC. Its translation is CASSLKESSYNEQFF. The full variable domain, completed using reference TRBV7-3 and TRBJ2-1, is GAGVSQTPSNKVTEKGKYVELRCDPISGHTALYWYRQSLGQGPEFLIYFQGTGAADDSGLPNDRFFAVRPEGSVSTLKIQRTERGDSAVYLCASSLKESSYNEQFFGPGTRLTVL.

The CDR3 bases are TGTGCCAGCAGCCAAGATGTGAGACTTGAAGCTTTCTTT. Residues: CASSQDVRLEAFF. The chain is built from TRBV4-2 and TRBJ1-1; D is unresolved. The V end was cut by 0 bases, the J end by 7 bases, with 9 bases between. The CDR3 has 13 residues. The germline gives CDR1 LGHNA, CDR2 YNFKEQ.

The gene calls are TRBV7-6 and TRBJ2-7; 10 nucleotides line up with TRBD2. The junction had 14 bases not matched to a gene; V was cut back by 3 bases and J by 3 bases. The CDR3 covers 18 residues. The germline gives CDR1 SGHVS, CDR2 FNYEAQ. CDR3 amino acids: CASSLASGGPRRFYEQYF. CDR3 DNA sequence: TGTGCCAGCAGCTTGGCTAGCGGGGGCCCTCGACGATTCTACGAGCAGTACTTC.

Regarding this clonotype: One base away lies a much larger clone, so this may be a sequencing read error. The gene calls are TRBV7-6 and TRBJ1-1; the D gene is possibly TRBD1 (5 bases). This CDR3 is 16 amino acids long. Germline loops: CDR1 SGHVS, CDR2 FNYEAQ. CDR3 bases: TGTGCCAGCAGCTTAGCCTTGACAGACCTGAACATTGAAGCTTTCTTT. Translated: CASSLALTDLNIEAFF.

The sample holds many counts of this clonotype. V gene TRBV12-3 or TRBV12-4 combines with J gene TRBJ1-1, with D uncertain. The CDR3 covers 15 residues. V lost 6 bases and J 2 bases, leaving 16 bases between the germline ends. CDR3 in amino acids: CASRGDEGINTEAFF. The CDR3 DNA follows: TGTGCCAGCAGAGGCGACGAGGGCATAAACACTGAAGCTTTCTTT.

This chain uses TRBV20-1 with TRBJ2-7; 10 nucleotides match TRBD2. The CDR3 is 14 amino acids. Germline CDR1 reads DFQATT; CDR2 reads SNEGSKA (reference sequence). Trimming cost V 0 bases and J 5 bases; bases outside gene matches: 4. The DNA of the CDR3 is TGCAGTGCTAGAGATCTAGCGGGGGAAAACGAGCAGTACTTC. This gives the protein CSARDLAGENEQYF.

The rearrangement links TRBV6-2 or TRBV6-3 to TRBJ2-1; TRBD2 matches 10 bases. Losses at the gene ends were 0 bases for V and 0 bases for J; bases not matched to a gene: 17. CDR3 length: 22 residues. From germline, CDR1 is MNHEY and CDR2 SVGEGT. CDR3: CASSYSTRETSGSFSSYNEQFF. CDR3 DNA sequence: TGTGCCAGCAGTTACTCAACCCGAGAGACTAGCGGGTCATTTAGCTCCTACAATGAGCAGTTCTTC.

In its sample, this clonotype was seen once. The chain has TRBV4-1 and TRBJ1-1; D is undetermined. Trimming removed 4 bases from V and 6 bases from J, with 12 bases in between. The CDR3 has 13 amino acids. Looked up from germline, CDR1 is MGHRA and CDR2 is YSYEKL. CDR3 sequence: CASSRDMSSEAFF. The CDR3 DNA follows: TGCGCCAGCAGCCGAGACATGTCCTCTGAAGCTTTCTTT.

The genes are TRBV6-5 and TRBJ2-6; a possible D gene is TRBD1 (6 bases). The CDR3 has 16 amino acids. The germline V and J ends were trimmed by 4 bases and 0 bases, with 10 bases remaining between them. CDR1 MNHEY and CDR2 SVGAGI come from the germline V gene. CDR3 amino acids: CASSSTGFSGANVLTF. CDR3 nucleotides: TGTGCCAGCAGTTCGACAGGTTTCTCTGGGGCCAACGTCCTGACTTTC.

The CDR3 is CASSPYQGWDTEAFF. The CDR3, as DNA: TGTGCCAGCAGCCCATACCAGGGTTGGGACACTGAAGCTTTCTTT. This chain uses TRBV7-9 with TRBJ1-1; TRBD1 might be the D (5 bases). CDR3 length equals 15 residues. Trimming pared 5 bases from V and 3 bases from J, leaving 16 bases between. Germline V gives CDR1 SEHNR, CDR2 FQNEAQ (reference sequence).

This chain links TRBV2 with TRBJ2-1, with D possibly being TRBD1 or TRBD2 (5 bases each). From germline, CDR1 is SNHLY and CDR2 FYNNEI. Trimming left V 8 bases short and J 14 bases short, with 13 bases between. The CDR3 is 10 amino acids. The CDR3 sequence: CASPGLVEFF. The CDR3 bases are TGTGCCAGCCCGGGGCTGGTCGAGTTCTTC.

In this sample, this clonotype turned up a few times. V is TRBV5-1 and J is TRBJ1-2, with 7 bases fitting TRBD1. V gave up 4 bases and J gave up 1 base; unmatched junction bases: 10. The CDR3 is 16 amino acids. Germline V gene data show CDR1 as SGHRS and CDR2 as YFSETQ. The CDR3: CASSKGTADLNYGYTF. CDR3 coding DNA: TGCGCCAGCAGCAAAGGGACAGCCGACCTTAACTATGGCTACACCTTC.

Many counts were recorded for this clonotype. The V call is TRBV7-6, the J call TRBJ2-3; no clear D gene. The CDR3 runs 12 residues. Between the trimmed V and J ends, which lost 0 bases and 3 bases, there was a span of 1 base. From germline, CDR1 is SGHVS and CDR2 FNYEAQ. CDR3 amino acids: CASSLATDTQYF. Written as DNA, the CDR3 is TGTGCCAGCAGCTTAGCGACAGATACGCAGTATTTT.

This clonotype was observed many times. The rearrangement links TRBV4-1 to TRBJ2-5; 10 bases line up with TRBD2. The CDR3 runs 15 residues. The junction had 7 bases not matched to a gene; V was cut back by 5 bases and J by 4 bases. Germline V gene sequence: CDR1 MGHRA, CDR2 YSYEKL. The CDR3 nucleotides read TGCGCCAGCAGCTGGAGCGGGGGGGCGTTAGAGACCCAGTACTTC. Its translation: CASSWSGGALETQYF.

V is TRBV5-8 and J is TRBJ2-5; 11 nucleotides align to TRBD2. Trimming removed 8 bases from V and 4 bases from J; junction bases left unmatched: 10. Germline assignment: CDR1 SGHTS and CDR2 YDEGEE. This CDR3 has 15 amino acids. The CDR3 DNA reads TGTGCCAGGATCGAGACTAGCGGGGTTTTAGAGACCCAGTACTTC. Encoded protein: CARIETSGVLETQYF. Full variable domain (rest looked up from reference TRBV5-8 and TRBJ2-5): EAGVTQSPTHLIKTRGQQATLRCSPISGHTSVYWYQQALGLGLQFLLWYDEGEERNRGNFPPRFSGRQFPNYSSELNVNALELEDSALYLCARIETSGVLETQYFGPGTRLLVL.

This clonotype was detected only a few times. The gene calls are TRBV28 and TRBJ1-5; unclear D gene. There are 14 residues in the CDR3. V gave up 3 bases and J gave up 5 bases, with 11 bases separating them. Germline values: CDR1 MDHEN, CDR2 SYDVKM. The DNA of the CDR3 is TGTGCCAGCAGTTTTTTGGCCGGTGATCAGCCCCAGCATTTT. Translated, it gives CASSFLAGDQPQHF.

Only a few counts were recorded for this clonotype. The rearrangement joins TRBV5-6 to TRBJ2-1, with D possibly matching TRBD2 (6 bases). The germline gives CDR1 SGHDT, CDR2 YYEEEE. V shed 4 bases and J shed 8 bases, with 13 bases lying between them. CDR3 length: 13 amino acids. The CDR3 DNA follows: TGTGCCAGCAGCGCGGACTATAGCTATGAGCAGTTCTTC. As protein: CASSADYSYEQFF.